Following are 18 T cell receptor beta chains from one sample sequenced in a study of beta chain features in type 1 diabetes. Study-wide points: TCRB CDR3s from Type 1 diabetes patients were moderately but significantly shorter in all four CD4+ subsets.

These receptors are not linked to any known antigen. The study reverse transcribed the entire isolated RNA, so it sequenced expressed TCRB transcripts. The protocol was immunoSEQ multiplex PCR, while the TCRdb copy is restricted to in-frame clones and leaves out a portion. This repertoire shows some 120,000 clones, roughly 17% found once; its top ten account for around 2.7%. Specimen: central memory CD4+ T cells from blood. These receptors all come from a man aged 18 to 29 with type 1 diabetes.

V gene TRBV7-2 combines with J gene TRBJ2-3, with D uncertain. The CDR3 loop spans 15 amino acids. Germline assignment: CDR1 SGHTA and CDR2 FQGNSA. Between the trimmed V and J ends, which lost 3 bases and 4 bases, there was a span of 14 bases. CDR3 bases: TGTGCCAGCAGCTTGGTCGCCCGCGTCCCAGATACGCAGTATTTT. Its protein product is CASSLVARVPDTQYF.

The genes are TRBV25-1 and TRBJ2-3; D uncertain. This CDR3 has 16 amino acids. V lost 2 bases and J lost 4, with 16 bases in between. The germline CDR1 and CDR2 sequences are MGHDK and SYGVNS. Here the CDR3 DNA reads TGTGCCAGCAGTGAAGTTAGTTTAGGTCTTTCAGATACGCAGTATTTT. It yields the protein CASSEVSLGLSDTQYF.

CDR3 region: CASSLSLGTLRSGANVLTF. The CDR3 DNA sequence: TGTGCCAGCAGTTTATCCCTTGGGACCCTTCGCTCTGGGGCCAACGTCCTGACTTTC. The chain has TRBV27 and TRBJ2-6, with D possibly being TRBD1 or TRBD2 (5 bases each). The V gene lost 0 bases and the J gene lost 0 bases, with 15 bases spanning the gap. The V gene's germline CDR1 is MNHEY and CDR2 SMNVEV (reference sequence). The CDR3 covers 19 residues.

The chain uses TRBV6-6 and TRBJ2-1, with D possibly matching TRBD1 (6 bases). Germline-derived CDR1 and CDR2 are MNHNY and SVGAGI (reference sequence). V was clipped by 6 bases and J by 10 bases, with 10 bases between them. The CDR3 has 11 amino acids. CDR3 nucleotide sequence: TGTGCCAGCAGAAGAGGGGGAGAGCAGTTCTTC. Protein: CASRRGGEQFF.

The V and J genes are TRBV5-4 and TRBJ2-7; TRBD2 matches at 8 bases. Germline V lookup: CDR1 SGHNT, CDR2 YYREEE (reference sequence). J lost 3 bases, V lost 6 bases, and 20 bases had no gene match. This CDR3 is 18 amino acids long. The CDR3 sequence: CASTSKVAGGIIIYEQYF. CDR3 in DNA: TGTGCCAGCACCTCGAAGGTGGCGGGGGGCATTATTATCTACGAGCAGTACTTC.

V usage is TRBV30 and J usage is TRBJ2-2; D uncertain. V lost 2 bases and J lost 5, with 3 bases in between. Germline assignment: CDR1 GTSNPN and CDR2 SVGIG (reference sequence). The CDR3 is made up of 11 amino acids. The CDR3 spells CAWSYTGELFF. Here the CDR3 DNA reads TGTGCCTGGAGTTATACCGGGGAGCTGTTTTTT.

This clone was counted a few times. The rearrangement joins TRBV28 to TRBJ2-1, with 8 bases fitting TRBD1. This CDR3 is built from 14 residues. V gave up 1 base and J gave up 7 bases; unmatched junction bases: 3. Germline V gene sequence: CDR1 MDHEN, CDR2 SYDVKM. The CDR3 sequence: CASSLFQGANEQFF. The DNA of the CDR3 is TGTGCCAGCAGTTTATTCCAGGGGGCAAATGAGCAGTTCTTC. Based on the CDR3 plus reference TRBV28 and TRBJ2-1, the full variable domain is DVKVTQSSRYLVKRTGEKVFLECVQDMDHENMFWYRQDPGLGLRLIYFSYDVKMKEKGDIPEGYSVSREKKERFSLILESASTNQTSMYLCASSLFQGANEQFFGPGTRLTVL.

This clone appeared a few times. CDR3 DNA sequence: TGTGCTGGGGCTACTAGGGAGACCCAGTACTTC. Protein product: CAGATRETQYF. The genes are TRBV25-1 and TRBJ2-5; D may be TRBD1 or TRBD2 (5 bases each). The CDR3 totals 11 residues. The germline gives CDR1 MGHDK, CDR2 SYGVNS.

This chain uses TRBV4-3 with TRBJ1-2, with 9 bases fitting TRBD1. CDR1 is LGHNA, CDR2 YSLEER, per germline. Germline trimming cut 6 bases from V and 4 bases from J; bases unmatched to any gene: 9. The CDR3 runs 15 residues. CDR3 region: CASRPKMTGGYGYTF. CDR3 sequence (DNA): TGCGCCAGCAGGCCAAAAATGACAGGGGGCTATGGCTACACCTTC.

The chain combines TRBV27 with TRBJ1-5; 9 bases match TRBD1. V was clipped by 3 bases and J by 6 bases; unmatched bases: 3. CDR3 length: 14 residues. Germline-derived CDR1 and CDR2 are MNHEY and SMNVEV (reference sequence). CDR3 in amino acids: CASSFGDRAQPQHF. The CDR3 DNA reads TGTGCCAGCAGTTTTGGGGACAGGGCTCAGCCCCAGCATTTT.

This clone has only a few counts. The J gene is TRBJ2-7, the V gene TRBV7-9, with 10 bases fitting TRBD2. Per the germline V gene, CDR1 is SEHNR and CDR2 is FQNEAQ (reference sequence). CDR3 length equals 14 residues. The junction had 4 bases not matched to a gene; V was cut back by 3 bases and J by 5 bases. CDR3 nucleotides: TGTGCCAGCAGCTTTTTCGGGACTAGCGACGAGCAGTACTTC. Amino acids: CASSFFGTSDEQYF. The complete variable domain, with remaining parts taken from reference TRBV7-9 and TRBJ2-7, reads DTGVSQNPRHKITKRGQNVTFRCDPISEHNRLYWYRQTLGQGPEFLTYFQNEAQLEKSRLLSDRFSAERPKGSFSTLEIQRTEQGDSAMYLCASSFFGTSDEQYFGPGTRLTVT.

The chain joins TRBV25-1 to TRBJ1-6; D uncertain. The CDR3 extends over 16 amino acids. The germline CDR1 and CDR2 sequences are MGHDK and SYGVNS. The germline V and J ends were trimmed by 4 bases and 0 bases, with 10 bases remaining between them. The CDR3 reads CASSAYESSYNSPLHF. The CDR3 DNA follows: TGTGCCAGCAGTGCGTACGAGAGCTCCTATAATTCACCCCTCCACTTT.

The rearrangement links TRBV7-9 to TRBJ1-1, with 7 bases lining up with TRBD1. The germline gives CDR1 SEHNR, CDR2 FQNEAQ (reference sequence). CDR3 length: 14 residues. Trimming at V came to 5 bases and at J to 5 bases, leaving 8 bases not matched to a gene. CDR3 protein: CASSPDRVGTEAFF. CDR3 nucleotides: TGTGCCAGCAGCCCCGACAGGGTGGGGACTGAAGCTTTCTTT.

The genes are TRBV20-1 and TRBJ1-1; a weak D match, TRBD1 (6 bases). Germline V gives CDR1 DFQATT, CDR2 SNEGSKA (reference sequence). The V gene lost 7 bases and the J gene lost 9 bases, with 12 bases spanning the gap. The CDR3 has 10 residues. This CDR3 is CSVSTGQAFF. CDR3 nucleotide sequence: TGCAGTGTTTCGACAGGTCAAGCTTTCTTT.

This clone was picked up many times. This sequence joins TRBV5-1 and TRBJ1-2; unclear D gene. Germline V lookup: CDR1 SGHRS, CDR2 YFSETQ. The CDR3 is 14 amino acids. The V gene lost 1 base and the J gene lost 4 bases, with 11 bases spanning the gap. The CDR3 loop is CASSLTADRYGYTF. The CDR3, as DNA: TGCGCCAGCAGCTTGACGGCAGACCGCTATGGCTACACCTTC.

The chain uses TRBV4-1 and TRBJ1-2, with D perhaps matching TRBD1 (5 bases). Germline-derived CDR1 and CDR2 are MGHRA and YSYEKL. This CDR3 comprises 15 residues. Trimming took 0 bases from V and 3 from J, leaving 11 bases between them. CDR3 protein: CASSQELQEYYGYTF. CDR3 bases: TGCGCCAGCAGCCAAGAACTACAGGAATACTATGGCTACACCTTC.

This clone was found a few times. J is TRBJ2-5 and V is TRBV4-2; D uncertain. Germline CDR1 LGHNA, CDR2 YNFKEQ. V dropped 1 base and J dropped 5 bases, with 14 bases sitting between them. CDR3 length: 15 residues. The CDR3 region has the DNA TGTGCCAGCAGCCAAGTTCAAGTAAATAGGGAGACCCAGTACTTC. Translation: CASSQVQVNRETQYF.

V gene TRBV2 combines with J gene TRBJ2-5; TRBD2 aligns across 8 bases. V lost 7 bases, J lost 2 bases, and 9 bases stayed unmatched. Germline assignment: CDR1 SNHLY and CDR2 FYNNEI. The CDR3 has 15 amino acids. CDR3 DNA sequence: TGTGCCAGCACCTCGTCCGGGACTAGGCAAGAGACCCAGTACTTC. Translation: CASTSSGTRQETQYF.